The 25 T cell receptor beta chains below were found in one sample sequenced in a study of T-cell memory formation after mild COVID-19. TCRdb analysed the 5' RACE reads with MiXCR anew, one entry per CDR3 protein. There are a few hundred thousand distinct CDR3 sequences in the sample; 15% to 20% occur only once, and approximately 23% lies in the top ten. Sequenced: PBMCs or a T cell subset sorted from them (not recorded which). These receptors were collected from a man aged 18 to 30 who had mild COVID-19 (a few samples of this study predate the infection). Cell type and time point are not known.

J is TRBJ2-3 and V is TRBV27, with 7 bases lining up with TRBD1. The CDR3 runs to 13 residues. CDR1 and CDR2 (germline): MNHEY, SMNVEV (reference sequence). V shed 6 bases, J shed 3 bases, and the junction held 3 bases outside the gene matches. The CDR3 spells CASSKTGTDTQYF. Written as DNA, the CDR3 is TGTGCCAGCAGCAAGACAGGGACAGATACGCAGTATTTT.

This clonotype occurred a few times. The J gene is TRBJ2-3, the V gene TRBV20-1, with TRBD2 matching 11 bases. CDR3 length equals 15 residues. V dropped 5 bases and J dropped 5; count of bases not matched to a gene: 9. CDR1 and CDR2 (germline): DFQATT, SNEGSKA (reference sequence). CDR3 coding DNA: TGCAGTGCTGTTAGCGGGGGGGGCTATGTAGATACGCAGTATTTT. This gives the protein CSAVSGGGYVDTQYF.

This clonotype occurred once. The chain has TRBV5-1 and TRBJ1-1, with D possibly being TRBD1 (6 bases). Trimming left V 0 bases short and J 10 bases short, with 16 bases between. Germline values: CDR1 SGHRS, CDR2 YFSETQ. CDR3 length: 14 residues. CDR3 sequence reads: CASSLGTNREGAFF. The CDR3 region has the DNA TGCGCCAGCAGCTTGGGGACCAACAGGGAAGGAGCTTTCTTT.

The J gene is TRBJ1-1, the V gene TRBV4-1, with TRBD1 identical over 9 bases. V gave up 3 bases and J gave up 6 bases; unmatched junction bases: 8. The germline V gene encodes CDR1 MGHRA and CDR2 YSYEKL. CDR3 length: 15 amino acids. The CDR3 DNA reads TGCGCCAGCAGCCACACAGGGGGCGCTTTGCCTGAAGCTTTCTTT. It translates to CASSHTGGALPEAFF.

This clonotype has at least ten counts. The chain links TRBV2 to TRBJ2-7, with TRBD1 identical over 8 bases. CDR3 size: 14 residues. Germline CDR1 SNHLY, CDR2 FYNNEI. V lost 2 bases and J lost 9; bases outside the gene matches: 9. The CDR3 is CASSESPGGIRQYV. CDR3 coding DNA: TGTGCCAGCAGTGAATCTCCAGGGGGCATTCGGCAGTACGTC.

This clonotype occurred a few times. The CDR3 region has the DNA TGTGCGACCAGGGGCATTTTGGGGACAGAAAACATTCAGTACTTC. Translated, it gives CATRGILGTENIQYF. The rearrangement links TRBV10-3 to TRBJ2-4; 7 positions match TRBD1. The CDR3 covers 15 residues. Germline V lookup: CDR1 ENHRY, CDR2 SYGVKD.

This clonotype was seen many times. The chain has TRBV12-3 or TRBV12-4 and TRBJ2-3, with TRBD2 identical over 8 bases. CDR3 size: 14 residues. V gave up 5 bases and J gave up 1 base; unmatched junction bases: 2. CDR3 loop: CASSPAGGTDTQYF. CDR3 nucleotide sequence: TGTGCCAGCAGTCCAGCGGGGGGCACAGATACGCAGTATTTT.

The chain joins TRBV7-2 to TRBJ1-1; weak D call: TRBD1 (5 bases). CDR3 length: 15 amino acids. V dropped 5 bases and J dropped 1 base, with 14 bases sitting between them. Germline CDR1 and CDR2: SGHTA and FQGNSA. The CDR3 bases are TGTGCCAGCAGCCAGGCAGGGATCGCGAACACTGAAGCTTTCTTT. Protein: CASSQAGIANTEAFF. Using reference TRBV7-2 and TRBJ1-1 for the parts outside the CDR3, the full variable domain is GAGVSQSPSNKVTEKGKDVELRCDPISGHTALYWYRQSLGQGLEFLIYFQGNSAPDKSGLPSDRFSAERTGGSVSTLTIQRTQQEDSAVYLCASSQAGIANTEAFFGQGTRLTVV.

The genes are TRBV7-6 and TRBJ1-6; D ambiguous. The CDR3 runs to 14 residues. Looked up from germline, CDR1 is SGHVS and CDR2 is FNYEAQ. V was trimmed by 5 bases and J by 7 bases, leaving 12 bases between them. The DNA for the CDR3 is TGTGCCAGCAGCCTCCAAATCTTAAATTCACCCCTCCACTTT. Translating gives CASSLQILNSPLHF.

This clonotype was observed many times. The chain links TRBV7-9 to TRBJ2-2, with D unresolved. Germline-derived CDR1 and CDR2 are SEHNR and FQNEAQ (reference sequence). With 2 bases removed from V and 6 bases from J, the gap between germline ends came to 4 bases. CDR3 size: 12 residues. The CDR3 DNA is TGTGCCAGCAGCTTAATGGCCGGGGAGCTGTTTTTT. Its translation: CASSLMAGELFF.

Here the CDR3 DNA reads TGTGCCAGCAGCCCGACAGCGATCAATCAGCCCCAGCATTTT. Translating it yields CASSPTAINQPQHF. This chain links TRBV6-2 or TRBV6-3 with TRBJ1-5, with D possibly being TRBD1 (5 bases). V was trimmed by 6 bases and J by 3 bases, leaving 12 bases between them. Per the germline V gene, CDR1 is MNHEY and CDR2 is SVGEGT. The CDR3 consists of 14 residues.

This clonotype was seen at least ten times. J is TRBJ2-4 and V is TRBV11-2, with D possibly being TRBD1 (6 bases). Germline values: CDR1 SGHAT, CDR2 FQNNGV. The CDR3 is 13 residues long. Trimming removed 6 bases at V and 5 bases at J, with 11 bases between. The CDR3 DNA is TGTGCCAGCAGTCCGGGACAAGAAAACATTCAGTACTTC. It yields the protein CASSPGQENIQYF.

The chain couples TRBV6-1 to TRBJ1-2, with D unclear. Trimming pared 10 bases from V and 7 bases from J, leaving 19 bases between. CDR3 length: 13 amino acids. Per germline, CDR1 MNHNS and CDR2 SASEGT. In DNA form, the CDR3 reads TGTGCCACCTCTGCCCCCACCGTCCGTGGCTACACCTTC. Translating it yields CATSAPTVRGYTF.

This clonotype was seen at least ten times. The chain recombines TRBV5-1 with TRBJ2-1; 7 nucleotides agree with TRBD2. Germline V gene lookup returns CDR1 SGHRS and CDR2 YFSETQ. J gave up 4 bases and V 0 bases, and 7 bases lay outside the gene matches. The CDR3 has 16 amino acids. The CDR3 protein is CASSLVVSGPYNEQFF. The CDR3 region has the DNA TGCGCCAGCAGCTTGGTGGTTAGCGGGCCTTACAATGAGCAGTTCTTC.

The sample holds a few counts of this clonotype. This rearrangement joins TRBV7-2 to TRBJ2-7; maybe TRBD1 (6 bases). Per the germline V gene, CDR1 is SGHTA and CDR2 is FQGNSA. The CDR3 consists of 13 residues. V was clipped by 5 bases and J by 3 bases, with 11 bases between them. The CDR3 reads CASSIQQGYEQYV. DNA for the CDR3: TGTGCCAGCAGCATACAACAGGGCTACGAGCAGTACGTC.

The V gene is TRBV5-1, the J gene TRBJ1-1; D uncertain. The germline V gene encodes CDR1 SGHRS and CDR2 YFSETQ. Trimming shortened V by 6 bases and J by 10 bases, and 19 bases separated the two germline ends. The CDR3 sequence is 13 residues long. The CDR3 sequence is CASNIERPQGAFF. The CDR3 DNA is TGCGCCAGCAACATAGAGAGGCCGCAAGGAGCTTTCTTT.

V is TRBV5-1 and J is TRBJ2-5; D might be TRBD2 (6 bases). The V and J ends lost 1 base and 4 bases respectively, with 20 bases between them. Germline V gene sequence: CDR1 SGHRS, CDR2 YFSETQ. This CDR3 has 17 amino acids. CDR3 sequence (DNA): TGCGCCAGCAGCTTGACCCAAGGAGGGCGGCTCCGAGAGACCCAGTACTTC. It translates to CASSLTQGGRLRETQYF.

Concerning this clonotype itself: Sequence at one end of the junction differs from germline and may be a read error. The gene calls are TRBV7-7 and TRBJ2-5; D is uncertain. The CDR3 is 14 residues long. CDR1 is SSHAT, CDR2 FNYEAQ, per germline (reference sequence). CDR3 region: CASSLSGLRETQYF. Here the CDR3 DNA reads TGTGCTAGCAGCTTATCAGGCCTAAGGGAGACCCAGTACTTC.

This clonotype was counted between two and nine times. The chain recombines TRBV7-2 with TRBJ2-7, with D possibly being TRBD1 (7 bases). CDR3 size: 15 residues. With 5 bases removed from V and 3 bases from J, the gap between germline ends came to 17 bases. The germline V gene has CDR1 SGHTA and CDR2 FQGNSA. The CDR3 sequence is CASSRLRGADYEQYF. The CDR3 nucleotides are TGTGCCAGCAGCCGACTCAGGGGGGCGGACTACGAGCAGTACTTC.

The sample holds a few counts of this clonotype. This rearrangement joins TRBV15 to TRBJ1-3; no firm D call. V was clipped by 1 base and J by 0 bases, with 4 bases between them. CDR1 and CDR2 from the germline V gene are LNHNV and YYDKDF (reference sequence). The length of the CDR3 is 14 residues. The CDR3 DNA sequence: TGTGCCACCAGCAGAGGCTCCTCTGGAAACACCATATATTTT. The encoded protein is CATSRGSSGNTIYF.

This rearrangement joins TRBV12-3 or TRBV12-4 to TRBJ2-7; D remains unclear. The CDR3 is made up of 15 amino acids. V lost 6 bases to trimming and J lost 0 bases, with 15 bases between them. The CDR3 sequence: CASSHSPQPSYEQYV. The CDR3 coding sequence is TGTGCCAGCAGCCATAGCCCACAGCCCTCCTACGAGCAGTACGTC.

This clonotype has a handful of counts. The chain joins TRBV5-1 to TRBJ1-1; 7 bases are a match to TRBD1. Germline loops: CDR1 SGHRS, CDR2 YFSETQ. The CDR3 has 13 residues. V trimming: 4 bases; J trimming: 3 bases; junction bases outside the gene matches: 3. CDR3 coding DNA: TGCGCCAGCAGCCCGGGACAGCACACTGAAGCTTTCTTT. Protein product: CASSPGQHTEAFF.

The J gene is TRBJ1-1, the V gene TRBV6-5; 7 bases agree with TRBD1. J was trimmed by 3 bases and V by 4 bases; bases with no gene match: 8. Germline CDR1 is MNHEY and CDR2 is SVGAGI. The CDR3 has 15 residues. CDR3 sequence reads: CASSFVGTAYTEAFF. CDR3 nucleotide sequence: TGTGCCAGCAGTTTCGTCGGGACAGCCTACACTGAAGCTTTCTTT.

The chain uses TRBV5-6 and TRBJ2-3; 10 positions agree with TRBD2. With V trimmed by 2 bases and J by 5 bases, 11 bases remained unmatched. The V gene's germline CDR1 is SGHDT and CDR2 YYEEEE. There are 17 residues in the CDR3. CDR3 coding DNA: TGTGCCAGCAGCTTTATCCTAGCGGGGGCGCAAGGAGATACGCAGTATTTT. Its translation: CASSFILAGAQGDTQYF.

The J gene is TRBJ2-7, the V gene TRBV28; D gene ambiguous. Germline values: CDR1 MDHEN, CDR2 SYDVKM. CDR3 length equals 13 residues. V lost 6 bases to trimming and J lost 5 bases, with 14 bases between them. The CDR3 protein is CASRTPLDNEQYV. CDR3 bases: TGTGCCAGCAGAACGCCCCTAGACAACGAGCAGTACGTC.